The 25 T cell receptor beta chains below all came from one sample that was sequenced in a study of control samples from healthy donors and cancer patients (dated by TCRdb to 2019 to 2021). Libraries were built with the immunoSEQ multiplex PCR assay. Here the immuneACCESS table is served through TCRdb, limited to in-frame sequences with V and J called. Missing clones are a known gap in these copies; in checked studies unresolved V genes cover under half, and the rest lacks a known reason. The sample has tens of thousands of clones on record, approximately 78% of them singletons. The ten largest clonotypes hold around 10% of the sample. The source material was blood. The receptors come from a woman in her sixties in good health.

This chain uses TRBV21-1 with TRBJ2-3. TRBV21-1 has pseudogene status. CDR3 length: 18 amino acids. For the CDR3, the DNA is TGTGCCAGCAGCAAAGGGGATTCGGCACGACCTAGCACAGATACGCAGTATTTT. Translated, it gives CASSKGDSARPSTDTQYF.

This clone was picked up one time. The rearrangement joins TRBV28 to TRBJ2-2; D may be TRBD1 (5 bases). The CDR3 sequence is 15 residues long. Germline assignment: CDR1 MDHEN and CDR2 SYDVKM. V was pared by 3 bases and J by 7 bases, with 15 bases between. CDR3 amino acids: CASSFSGLSGGELFF. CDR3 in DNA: TGTGCCAGCAGTTTCTCAGGGTTGTCCGGCGGGGAGCTGTTTTTT.

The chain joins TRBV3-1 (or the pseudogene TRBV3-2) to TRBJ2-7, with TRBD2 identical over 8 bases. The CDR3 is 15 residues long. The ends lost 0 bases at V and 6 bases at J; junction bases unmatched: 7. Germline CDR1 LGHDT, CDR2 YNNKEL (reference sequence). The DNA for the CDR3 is TGTGCCAGCAGCCAAGATCCAGCGGGAGTTAGCGAGCAGTACTTC. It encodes CASSQDPAGVSEQYF.

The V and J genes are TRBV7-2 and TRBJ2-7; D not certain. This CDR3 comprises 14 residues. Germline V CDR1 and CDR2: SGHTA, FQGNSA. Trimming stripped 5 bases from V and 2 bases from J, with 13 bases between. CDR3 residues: CASSRSTAAYEQYF. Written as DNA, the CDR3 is TGTGCCAGCAGCAGATCAACGGCCGCCTACGAGCAGTACTTC. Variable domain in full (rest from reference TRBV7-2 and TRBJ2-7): GAGVSQSPSNKVTEKGKDVELRCDPISGHTALYWYRQSLGQGLEFLIYFQGNSAPDKSGLPSDRFSAERTGGSVSTLTIQRTQQEDSAVYLCASSRSTAAYEQYFGPGTRLTVT.

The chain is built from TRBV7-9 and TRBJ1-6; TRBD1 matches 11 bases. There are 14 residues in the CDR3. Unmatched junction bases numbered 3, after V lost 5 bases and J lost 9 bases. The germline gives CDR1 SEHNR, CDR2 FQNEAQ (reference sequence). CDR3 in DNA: TGTGCCAGCAGCCCGGGACAGGGGGGTTCACCCCTCCACTTT. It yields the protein CASSPGQGGSPLHF.

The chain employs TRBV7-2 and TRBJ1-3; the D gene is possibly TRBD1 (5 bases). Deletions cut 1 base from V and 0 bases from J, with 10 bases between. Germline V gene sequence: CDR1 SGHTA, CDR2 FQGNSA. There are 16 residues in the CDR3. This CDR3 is CASSLGGTFSGNTIYF. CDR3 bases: TGTGCCAGCAGCTTAGGAGGGACTTTCTCTGGAAACACCATATATTTT.

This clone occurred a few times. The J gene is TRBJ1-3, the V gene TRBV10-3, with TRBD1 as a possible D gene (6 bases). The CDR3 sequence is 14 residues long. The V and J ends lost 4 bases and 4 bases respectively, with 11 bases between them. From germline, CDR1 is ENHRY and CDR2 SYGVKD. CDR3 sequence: CAISATGTGNTIYF. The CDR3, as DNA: TGTGCCATCAGTGCGACAGGTACCGGAAACACCATATATTTT.

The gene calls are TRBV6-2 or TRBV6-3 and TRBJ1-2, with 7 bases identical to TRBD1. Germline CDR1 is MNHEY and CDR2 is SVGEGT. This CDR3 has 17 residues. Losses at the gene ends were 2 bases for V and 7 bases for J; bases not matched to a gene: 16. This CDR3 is CASSYTVQGPPPFGYTF. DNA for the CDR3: TGTGCCAGCAGTTACACCGTACAGGGGCCGCCCCCTTTTGGCTACACCTTC.

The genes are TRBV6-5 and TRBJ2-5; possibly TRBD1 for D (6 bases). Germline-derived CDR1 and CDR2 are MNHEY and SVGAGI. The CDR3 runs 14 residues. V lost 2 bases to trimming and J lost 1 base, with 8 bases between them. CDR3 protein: CASSYGTLQETQYF. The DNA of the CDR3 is TGTGCCAGCAGTTACGGGACACTCCAAGAGACCCAGTACTTC.

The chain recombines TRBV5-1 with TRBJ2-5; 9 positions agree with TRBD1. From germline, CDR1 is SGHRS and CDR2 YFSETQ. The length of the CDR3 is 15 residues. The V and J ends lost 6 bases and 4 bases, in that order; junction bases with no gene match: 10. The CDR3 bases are TGCGCCAGCACAAATCCGACAGGGGGAATAGAGACCCAGTACTTC. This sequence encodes CASTNPTGGIETQYF.

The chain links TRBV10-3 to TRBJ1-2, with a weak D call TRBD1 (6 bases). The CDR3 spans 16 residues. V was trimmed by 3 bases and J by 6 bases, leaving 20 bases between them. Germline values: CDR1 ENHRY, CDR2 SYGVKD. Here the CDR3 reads CAISDRVQGSGNGYTF. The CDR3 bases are TGTGCCATCAGTGATAGGGTACAGGGAAGCGGCAATGGCTACACCTTC.

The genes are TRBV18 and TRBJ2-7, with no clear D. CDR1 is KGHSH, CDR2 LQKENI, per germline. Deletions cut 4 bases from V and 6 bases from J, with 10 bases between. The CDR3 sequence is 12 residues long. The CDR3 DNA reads TGTGCCAGCTCACGCAAGGGTGGCGAGCAGTACTTC. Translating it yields CASSRKGGEQYF.

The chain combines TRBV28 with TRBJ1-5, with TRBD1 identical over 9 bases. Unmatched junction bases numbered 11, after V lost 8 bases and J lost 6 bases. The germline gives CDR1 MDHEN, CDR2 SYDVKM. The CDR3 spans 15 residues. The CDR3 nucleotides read TGTGCCAGCGGACCCCCGGGACAGGGTCTTCAGCCCCAGCATTTT. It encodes CASGPPGQGLQPQHF.

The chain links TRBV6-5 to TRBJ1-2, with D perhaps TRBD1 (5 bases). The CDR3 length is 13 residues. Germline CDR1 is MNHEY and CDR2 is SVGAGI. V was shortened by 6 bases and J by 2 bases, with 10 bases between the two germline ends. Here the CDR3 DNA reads TGTGCCAGCAGCCTACAGGACAACTATGGCTACACCTTC. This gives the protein CASSLQDNYGYTF.

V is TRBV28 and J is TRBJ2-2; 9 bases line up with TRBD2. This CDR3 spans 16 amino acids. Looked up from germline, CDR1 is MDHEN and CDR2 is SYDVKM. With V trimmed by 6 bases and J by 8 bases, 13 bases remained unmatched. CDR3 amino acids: CASSRRTAGGMGELFF. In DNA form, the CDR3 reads TGTGCCAGCAGCCGCCGTACAGCGGGAGGAATGGGGGAGCTGTTTTTT.

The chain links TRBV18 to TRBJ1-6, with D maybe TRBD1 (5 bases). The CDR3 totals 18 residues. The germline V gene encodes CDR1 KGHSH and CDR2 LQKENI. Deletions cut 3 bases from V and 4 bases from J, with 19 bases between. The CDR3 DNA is TGTGCCAGCTCACCCCCGGGGGGTAGGGACCGATATAATTCACCCCTCCACTTT. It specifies CASSPPGGRDRYNSPLHF.

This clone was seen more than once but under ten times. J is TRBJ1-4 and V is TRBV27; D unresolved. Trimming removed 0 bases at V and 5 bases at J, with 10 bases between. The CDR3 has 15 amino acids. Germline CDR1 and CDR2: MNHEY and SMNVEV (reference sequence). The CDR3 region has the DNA TGTGCCAGCAGTTTATCGGACGGAGGGAATGAAAAACTGTTTTTT. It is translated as CASSLSDGGNEKLFF. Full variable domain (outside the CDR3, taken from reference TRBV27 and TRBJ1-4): EAQVTQNPRYLITVTGKKLTVTCSQNMNHEYMSWYRQDPGLGLRQIYYSMNVEVTDKGDVPEGYKVSRKEKRNFPLILESPSPNQTSLYFCASSLSDGGNEKLFFGSGTQLSVL.

Here the CDR3 DNA reads TGTGCCAGCAGCTTTGTCAGCGGGGGGGCCGGGGAGCTGTTTTTT. Amino acids: CASSFVSGGAGELFF. This chain connects TRBV11-3 to TRBJ2-2, with TRBD2 matching 10 bases. This CDR3 is 15 amino acids long. With V trimmed by 3 bases and J by 6 bases, 4 bases remained unmatched. CDR1 is SGHNT and CDR2 is YENEEA in the germline V gene.

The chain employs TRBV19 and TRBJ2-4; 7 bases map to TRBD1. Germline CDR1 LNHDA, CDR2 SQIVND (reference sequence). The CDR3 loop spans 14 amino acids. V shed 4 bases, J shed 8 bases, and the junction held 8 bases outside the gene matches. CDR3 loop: CASSTRDSAHIQYF. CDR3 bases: TGTGCCAGTAGTACCCGGGACAGCGCGCACATTCAGTACTTC.

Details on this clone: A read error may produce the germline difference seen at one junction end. CDR3 amino acids: CASREGFSGNTIYF. CDR3 nucleotide sequence: TGTGCCAGCAGGGAAGGGTTCTCTGGAAACACCATATATTTT. The V call is TRBV2, the J call TRBJ1-3, with unresolved D. The CDR3 is made up of 14 amino acids. From germline, CDR1 is SNHLY and CDR2 FYNNEI.

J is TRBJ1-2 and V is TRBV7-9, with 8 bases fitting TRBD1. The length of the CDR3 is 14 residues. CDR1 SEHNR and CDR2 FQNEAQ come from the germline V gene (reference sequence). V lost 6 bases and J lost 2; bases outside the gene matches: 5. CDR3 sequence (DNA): TGTGCCAGCAGACGGGGACAGGCGAACTATGGCTACACCTTC. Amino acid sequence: CASRRGQANYGYTF.

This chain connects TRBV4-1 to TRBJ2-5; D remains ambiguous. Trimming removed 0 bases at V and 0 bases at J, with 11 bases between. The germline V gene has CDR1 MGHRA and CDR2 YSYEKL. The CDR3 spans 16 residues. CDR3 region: CASSQEGTAHQETQYF. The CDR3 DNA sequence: TGCGCCAGCAGCCAAGAGGGCACAGCTCACCAAGAGACCCAGTACTTC.

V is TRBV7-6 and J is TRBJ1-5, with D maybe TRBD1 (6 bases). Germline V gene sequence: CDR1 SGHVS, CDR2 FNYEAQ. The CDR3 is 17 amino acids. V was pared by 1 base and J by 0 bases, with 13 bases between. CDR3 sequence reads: CASSLEQGWGSNQPQHF. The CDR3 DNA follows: TGTGCCAGCAGCTTAGAACAGGGCTGGGGTAGCAATCAGCCCCAGCATTTT.

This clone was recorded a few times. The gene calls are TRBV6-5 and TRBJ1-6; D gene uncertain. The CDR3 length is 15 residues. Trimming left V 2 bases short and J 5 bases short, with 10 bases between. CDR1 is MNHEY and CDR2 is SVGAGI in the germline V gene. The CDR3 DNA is TGTGCCAGCAGTTACGGCGATGATGATAATTCACCCCTCCACTTT. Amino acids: CASSYGDDDNSPLHF.

CDR3: CARNGYSNQPQHF. As DNA, the CDR3 is TGTGCCAGAAATGGGTATAGCAATCAGCCCCAGCATTTT. The chain employs TRBV19 and TRBJ1-5, with D hard to call. In germline, CDR1 is LNHDA, CDR2 SQIVND (reference sequence). The CDR3 extends over 13 amino acids. The ends were cut back, 9 bases at V and 0 bases at J, with 9 bases in the middle. Full variable domain (remainder filled in from reference TRBV19 and TRBJ1-5): DGGITQSPKYLFRKEGQNVTLSCEQNLNHDAMYWYRQDPGQGLRLIYYSQIVNDFQKGDIAEGYSVSREKKESFPLTVTSAQKNPTAFYLCARNGYSNQPQHFGDGTRLSIL.